Following are 3 T cell receptor beta chains from one sample sequenced in a study of control samples from healthy donors and cancer patients. The repertoire was sequenced with immunoSEQ multiplex PCR; TCRdb's copy has only in-frame clones and lacks some. The table records 85,000 to 90,000 clones, over 65% of them present only once. Sequenced material: blood. These receptor sequences come from a woman aged 35 to 49 in good health.

The rearrangement links TRBV5-5 to TRBJ2-1; D is unresolved. V lost 0 bases and J lost 4, with 11 bases in between. Looked up from germline, CDR1 is SGHKS and CDR2 is YYEKEE (reference sequence). The CDR3 runs to 15 residues. The CDR3 DNA follows: TGTGCCAGCAGCTTGGACAGACTCAGATACAATGAGCAGTTCTTC. Translated, it gives CASSLDRLRYNEQFF.

This chain joins TRBV5-1 and TRBJ1-2; possibly TRBD1 for D (5 bases). The CDR3 length is 14 residues. Germline V CDR1 and CDR2: SGHRS, YFSETQ. The V and J ends lost 0 bases and 7 bases respectively, with 13 bases between them. The CDR3 sequence is CASSLDPGGVGYTF. CDR3 coding DNA: TGCGCCAGCAGCTTGGACCCCGGGGGGGTTGGCTACACCTTC.

The rearrangement links TRBV7-2 to TRBJ2-2; TRBD2 aligns across 7 bases. Germline V CDR1 and CDR2: SGHTA, FQGNSA. This CDR3 comprises 14 residues. The junction had 1 base not matched to a gene; V was cut back by 0 bases and J by 6 bases. CDR3 loop: CASSLAGGAGELFF. The CDR3 nucleotides are TGTGCCAGCAGCTTAGCGGGGGGGGCCGGGGAGCTGTTTTTT.